A single sample gave rise to the 27 T cell receptor beta chains below, sequenced in a study of graft-versus-host responses after intestinal transplantation. Clones were read by immunoSEQ multiplex PCR, and TCRdb kept only the in-frame ones, dropping some. The table has 86,000 or so clones, 85% to 95% seen once. No cognate antigen is known for these TCRs. The material was unstimulated CD8+ T cells sorted from spleen or lymph node cells, obtained before intestinal transplant. The origin of the receptors is a human donor who received an intestinal transplant.

This clone was seen only once. The chain combines TRBV6-6 with TRBJ1-3; no clear D. Germline CDR1 MNHNY, CDR2 SVGAGI (reference sequence). Trimming removed 8 bases at V and 2 bases at J, with 10 bases between. The CDR3 has 13 residues. The CDR3 protein is CASRREAGNTIYF. CDR3 coding DNA: TGTGCCAGCCGTCGGGAGGCTGGAAACACCATATATTTT.

Comments on this clone: Different DNA sequences within this sample yield the same CDR3. The rearrangement uses TRBV4-1 and TRBJ1-1; 12 nucleotides agree with TRBD1. CDR1 is MGHRA and CDR2 is YSYEKL in the germline V gene. The CDR3 contains 15 residues. V dropped 3 bases and J dropped 2; count of bases not matched to a gene: 1. In DNA form, the CDR3 reads TGCGCCAGCAGCCAGGGGACAGGGGGCAACACTGAAGCTTTCTTT. Amino acids: CASSQGTGGNTEAFF.

J is TRBJ1-1 and V is TRBV11-2; unclear D gene. This CDR3 is built from 15 residues. V lost 0 bases and J 3 bases, leaving 11 bases between the germline ends. Germline assignment: CDR1 SGHAT and CDR2 FQNNGV. The CDR3 coding sequence is TGTGCCAGCAGCTTAGATGCTGGGGTTTACACTGAAGCTTTCTTT. The encoded protein is CASSLDAGVYTEAFF.

This clone has only one observation. This rearrangement joins TRBV28 to TRBJ2-3; the match to TRBD2 covers 12 bases. CDR1 MDHEN and CDR2 SYDVKM come from the germline V gene. This CDR3 contains 17 residues. The J segment lost 3 bases and the V segment lost 4 bases, leaving 8 bases of the junction unmatched. The CDR3 DNA reads TGTGCCAGCAGTTCTAGACTAGCGGGAGCTTTGACAGATACGCAGTATTTT. Amino acid sequence: CASSSRLAGALTDTQYF.

The table lists this clone with a few counts. The rearrangement uses TRBV6-5 and TRBJ2-5, with 7 bases identical to TRBD1. Per germline, CDR1 MNHEY and CDR2 SVGAGI. The ends lost 2 bases at V and 2 bases at J; junction bases unmatched: 8. The CDR3 sequence is 16 residues long. The CDR3 here is CASSYVLQGPQETQYF. CDR3 bases: TGTGCCAGCAGTTACGTTTTACAGGGGCCTCAAGAGACCCAGTACTTC.

On this clone: Other nucleotide sequences in the sample specify the same CDR3. The rearrangement uses TRBV4-1 and TRBJ2-2; 12 positions agree with TRBD2. The CDR3 loop spans 16 amino acids. CDR1 is MGHRA, CDR2 YSYEKL, per germline. The V and J ends lost 1 base and 5 bases, in that order; junction bases with no gene match: 2. The CDR3 DNA follows: TGCGCCAGCAGCCAAGGGCTAGCGGGGGGGACCGGGGAGCTGTTTTTT. It specifies CASSQGLAGGTGELFF.

The chain joins TRBV4-1 to TRBJ2-7; D is perhaps TRBD2 (5 bases). The CDR3 sequence is 15 residues long. In germline, CDR1 is MGHRA, CDR2 YSYEKL. V dropped 1 base and J dropped 3 bases, with 13 bases sitting between them. The CDR3 loop is CASSQGREIFYEQYF. CDR3 bases: TGCGCCAGCAGCCAAGGACGGGAAATTTTCTACGAGCAGTACTTC.

The V call is TRBV5-6, the J call TRBJ2-5; D may correspond to TRBD1 or TRBD2 (7 bases each). The CDR3 consists of 16 residues. Trimming took 4 bases from V and 2 from J, leaving 18 bases between them. Germline CDR1 and CDR2: SGHDT and YYEEEE. The CDR3 loop reads CASSRQGLFVQETQYF. CDR3 bases: TGTGCCAGCAGCCGACAGGGACTATTCGTACAAGAGACCCAGTACTTC.

The CDR3, as DNA: TGTGCCAGCAGTTTATTAATAATTCGCCACGGCAATCAGCCCCAGCATTTT. This encodes CASSLLIIRHGNQPQHF. V usage is TRBV28 and J usage is TRBJ1-5, with no clear D. Per germline, CDR1 MDHEN and CDR2 SYDVKM. CDR3 length: 17 amino acids. V lost 1 base to trimming and J lost 2 bases, with 15 bases between them.

The chain links TRBV4-1 to TRBJ2-7; TRBD2 might be the D (6 bases). Trimming took off 4 bases at V and 4 bases at J, with 14 bases between the two ends. In germline, CDR1 is MGHRA, CDR2 YSYEKL. This CDR3 is built from 14 residues. As DNA, the CDR3 is TGCGCCAGCAGCCCGGAGGCGGGATTTTACGAGCAGTACTTC. Translated, it gives CASSPEAGFYEQYF.

This clone appeared once. The chain has TRBV4-1 and TRBJ1-2; 8 nucleotides match TRBD1. The CDR3 is 13 residues long. CDR1 and CDR2 from the germline V gene are MGHRA and YSYEKL. V shed 1 base, J shed 5 bases, and the junction held 0 bases outside the gene matches. This CDR3 is CASSQGTGYGYTF. In DNA, the CDR3 is TGCGCCAGCAGCCAAGGGACAGGGTATGGCTACACCTTC.

V and J are TRBV9 and TRBJ1-4; D uncertain. CDR1 is SGDLS and CDR2 is YYNGEE in the germline V gene. The CDR3 contains 14 residues. V lost 2 bases, J lost 0 bases, and 5 bases lay in between. CDR3 protein: CASSVGATNEKLFF. The CDR3, as DNA: TGTGCCAGCAGCGTGGGAGCAACTAATGAAAAACTGTTTTTT.

The CDR3 sequence is CASSPTERSYEQYF. CDR3 bases: TGTGCCAGCAGTCCCACAGAACGGAGCTACGAGCAGTACTTC. V usage is TRBV28 and J usage is TRBJ2-7; D unclear. The V and J ends lost 5 bases and 3 bases respectively, with 14 bases between them. The CDR3 sequence is 14 residues long. CDR1 is MDHEN, CDR2 SYDVKM, per germline.

The chain has TRBV5-1 and TRBJ1-5; D is perhaps TRBD1 (5 bases). Germline assignment: CDR1 SGHRS and CDR2 YFSETQ. The V end lost 5 bases, the J end lost 4 bases, and 22 bases lay between the germline ends. This CDR3 is built from 17 residues. CDR3 sequence: CASRKLGRISGNQPQHF. DNA for the CDR3: TGCGCCAGCAGGAAACTGGGTCGGATCTCAGGGAATCAGCCCCAGCATTTT.

This clone showed up just once. The chain carries TRBV5-4 and TRBJ1-2, with D hard to call. Germline V gene data show CDR1 as SGHNT and CDR2 as YYREEE (reference sequence). CDR3 length: 17 residues. V dropped 4 bases and J dropped 3 bases, with 22 bases sitting between them. The CDR3 DNA reads TGTGCCAGCAGCCCCCGGGGAGGGCGGTTGAACTACTATGGCTACACCTTC. It yields the protein CASSPRGGRLNYYGYTF.

This chain uses TRBV11-2 with TRBJ2-7; D gene uncertain. The CDR3 extends over 17 amino acids. Germline CDR1 is SGHAT and CDR2 is FQNNGV. The ends were cut back, 7 bases at V and 0 bases at J, with 22 bases in the middle. The CDR3 DNA follows: TGTGCCAGCACCCGTACCACCGTCGGCTTTAGCTCCTACGAGCAGTACTTC. Its translation is CASTRTTVGFSSYEQYF.

The rearrangement joins TRBV13 to TRBJ2-7; D gene unclear. V lost 0 bases and J 0 bases, leaving 21 bases between the germline ends. Germline V CDR1 and CDR2: PRHDT, FYEKMQ (reference sequence). CDR3 length: 19 residues. The CDR3 DNA is TGTGCCAGCAGCTTAGGCCTAAGAGCCTCCTCCTTAAGCTCCTACGAGCAGTACTTC. Translation: CASSLGLRASSLSSYEQYF.

The chain has TRBV5-6 and TRBJ2-7; 8 bases align to TRBD2. CDR3 length equals 12 residues. J gave up 7 bases and V 4 bases, and 4 bases lay outside the gene matches. Germline CDR1 reads SGHDT; CDR2 reads YYEEEE. The CDR3 nucleotides read TGTGCCAGCAGCCCGGGGGGGCGAGAGCAGTACTTC. This translates into CASSPGGREQYF.

The J gene is TRBJ1-5, the V gene TRBV2; no clear D. The CDR3 has 15 amino acids. Trimming stripped 5 bases from V and 6 bases from J, with 17 bases between. In germline, CDR1 is SNHLY, CDR2 FYNNEI. CDR3 nucleotide sequence: TGTGCCAGCAGTTCGACAATATGGGGAAGTCAGCCCCAGCATTTT. Translating it yields CASSSTIWGSQPQHF.

This clone was seen just once. This sequence joins TRBV10-3 and TRBJ2-3, with D possibly being TRBD1 or TRBD2 (5 bases each). The V end was cut by 0 bases, the J end by 3 bases, with 19 bases between. CDR3 size: 18 residues. Germline CDR1 ENHRY, CDR2 SYGVKD. The CDR3 loop is CAISESWGTPHWTDTQYF. CDR3 DNA sequence: TGTGCCATCAGTGAGTCGTGGGGGACCCCGCATTGGACAGATACGCAGTATTTT.

The chain joins TRBV6-1 to TRBJ2-7; 11 nucleotides match TRBD2. With 3 bases clipped from V and 2 bases from J, the junction kept 3 bases outside the gene matches. This CDR3 contains 15 residues. In germline, CDR1 is MNHNS, CDR2 SASEGT. The CDR3 reads CASSEWTSGPYEQYF. The CDR3 bases are TGTGCCAGCAGTGAGTGGACTAGCGGGCCCTACGAGCAGTACTTC.

The gene calls are TRBV6-5 and TRBJ1-2; D remains unclear. The CDR3 is 13 residues long. V shed 2 bases and J shed 3 bases, with 7 bases lying between them. Germline V gives CDR1 MNHEY, CDR2 SVGAGI. DNA of the CDR3: TGTGCCAGCAGTTACAGGGCAGACTATGGCTACACCTTC. It is translated as CASSYRADYGYTF.

The chain is built from TRBV12-5 and TRBJ1-2, with D possibly being TRBD1 (6 bases). V was shortened by 5 bases and J by 3 bases, with 10 bases between the two germline ends. CDR1 LGHNT and CDR2 FRNRAP come from the germline V gene. This CDR3 is built from 13 residues. Written as DNA, the CDR3 is TGTGCTAGTGGTCCGACAGGCGACTATGGCTACACCTTC. This gives the protein CASGPTGDYGYTF.

This clone was counted once. The V and J genes are TRBV4-2 and TRBJ2-7; D possibly corresponds to TRBD1 (5 bases). This CDR3 has 16 amino acids. Germline loops: CDR1 LGHNA, CDR2 YNFKEQ. Trimming shortened V by 1 base and J by 1 base, and 14 bases separated the two germline ends. The CDR3 is CASSQGAMTVSYEQYF. CDR3 DNA: TGTGCCAGCAGCCAAGGTGCAATGACAGTTTCCTACGAGCAGTACTTC.

The V call is TRBV28, the J call TRBJ2-5, with D unresolved. This CDR3 comprises 15 residues. The germline V gene encodes CDR1 MDHEN and CDR2 SYDVKM. Trimming pared 3 bases from V and 5 bases from J, leaving 16 bases between. In nucleotides, the CDR3 is TGTGCCAGCAGTTTTCTAGTAACTCTGGGGGAGACCCAGTACTTC. Amino acids: CASSFLVTLGETQYF.

The gene calls are TRBV6-1 and TRBJ2-7, with 7 bases fitting TRBD2. The V gene's germline CDR1 is MNHNS and CDR2 SASEGT. The CDR3 covers 19 residues. V lost 4 bases to trimming and J lost 6 bases; unmatched junction nucleotides: 24. The DNA for the CDR3 is TGTGCCAGCAGTGCCCCCGGGGGGTTTCTAGCGGAATTATGGTGCGAGCAGTACTTC. Translation: CASSAPGGFLAELWCEQYF.

This clone came up a few times. The chain joins TRBV9 to TRBJ2-2; D gene unclear. Germline values: CDR1 SGDLS, CDR2 YYNGEE. The germline V and J ends were trimmed by 1 base and 6 bases, with 13 bases remaining between them. This CDR3 contains 15 residues. The CDR3 nucleotides read TGTGCCAGCAGCGTAAGTGGGGATCCCTCCGGGGAGCTGTTTTTT. It yields the protein CASSVSGDPSGELFF.